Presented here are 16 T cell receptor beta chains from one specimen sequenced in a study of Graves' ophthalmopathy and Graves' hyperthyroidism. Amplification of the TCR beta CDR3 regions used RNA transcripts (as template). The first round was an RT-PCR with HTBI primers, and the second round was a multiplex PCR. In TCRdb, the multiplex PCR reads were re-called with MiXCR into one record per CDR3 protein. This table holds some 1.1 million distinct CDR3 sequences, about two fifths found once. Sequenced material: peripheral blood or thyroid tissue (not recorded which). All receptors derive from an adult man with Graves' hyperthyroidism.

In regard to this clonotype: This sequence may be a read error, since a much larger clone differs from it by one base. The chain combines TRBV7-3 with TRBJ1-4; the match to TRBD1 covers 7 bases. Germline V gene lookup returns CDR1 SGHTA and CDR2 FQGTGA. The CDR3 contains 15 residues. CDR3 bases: TGTGCCAGCAGCTTAGTCGGGACAGCAAATGAAGAACTGTTTTTT. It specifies CASSLVGTANEELFF.

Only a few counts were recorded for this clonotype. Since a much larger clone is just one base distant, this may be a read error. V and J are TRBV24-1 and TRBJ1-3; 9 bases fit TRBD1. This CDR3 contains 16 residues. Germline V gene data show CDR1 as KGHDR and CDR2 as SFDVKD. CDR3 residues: CAASYRGPSSGNTIYF. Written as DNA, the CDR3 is TGTGCCGCCAGTTACAGGGGGCCTAGCTCTGGAAACACCATATATTTT.

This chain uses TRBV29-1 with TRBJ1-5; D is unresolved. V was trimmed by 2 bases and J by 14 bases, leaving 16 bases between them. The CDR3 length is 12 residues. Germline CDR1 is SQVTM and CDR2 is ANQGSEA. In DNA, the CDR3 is TGCAGCGTTGAATGGAGGCCCGGCAATGAGCATTTT. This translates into CSVEWRPGNEHF.

CDR3 DNA sequence: TGTGCCAGCAGCGATCGGGACATCATCTACGAGCAGTACTTC. Amino acid sequence: CASSDRDIIYEQYF. The chain links TRBV2 to TRBJ2-7, with a weak D call TRBD1 (6 bases). V lost 6 bases and J 3 bases, leaving 15 bases between the germline ends. The germline V gene has CDR1 SNHLY and CDR2 FYNNEI. The CDR3 length is 14 residues. The full variable domain, completed using reference TRBV2 and TRBJ2-7, is EPEVTQTPSHQVTQMGQEVILRCVPISNHLYFYWYRQILGQKVEFLVSFYNNEISEKSEIFDDQFSVERPDGSNFTLKIRSTKLEDSAMYFCASSDRDIIYEQYFGPGTRLTVT.

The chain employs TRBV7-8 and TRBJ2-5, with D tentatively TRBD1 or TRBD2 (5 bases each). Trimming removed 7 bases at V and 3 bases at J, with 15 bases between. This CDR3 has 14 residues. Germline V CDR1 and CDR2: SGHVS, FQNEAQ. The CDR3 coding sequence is TGTGCCAGCATCGAGGGACGGCATGAAGAGACCCAGTACTTC. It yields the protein CASIEGRHEETQYF.

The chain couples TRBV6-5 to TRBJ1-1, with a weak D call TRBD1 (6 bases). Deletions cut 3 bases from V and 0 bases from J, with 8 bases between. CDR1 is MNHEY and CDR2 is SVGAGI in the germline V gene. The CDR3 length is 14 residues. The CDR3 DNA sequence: TGTGCCAGCAGTTATCAGGGGATGAACACTGAAGCTTTCTTT. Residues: CASSYQGMNTEAFF.

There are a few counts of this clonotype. The CDR3 sequence: CATSTTPLGGTEAFF. The CDR3, as DNA: TGTGCCACCAGCACAACCCCCTTGGGGGGGACTGAAGCTTTCTTT. The V call is TRBV15, the J call TRBJ1-1; TRBD1 might be the D (5 bases). The length of the CDR3 is 15 residues. Germline-derived CDR1 and CDR2 are LNHNV and YYDKDF (reference sequence). Trimming took 4 bases from V and 5 from J, leaving 17 bases between them.

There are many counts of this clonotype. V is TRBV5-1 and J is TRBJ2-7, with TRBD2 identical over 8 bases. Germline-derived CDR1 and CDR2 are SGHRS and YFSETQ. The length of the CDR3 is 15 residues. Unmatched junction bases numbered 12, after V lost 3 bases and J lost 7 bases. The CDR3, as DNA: TGCGCCAGCAGCTCGGGGACTAGACTTTTAGGGGAGCAGTACTTC. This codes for CASSSGTRLLGEQYF.

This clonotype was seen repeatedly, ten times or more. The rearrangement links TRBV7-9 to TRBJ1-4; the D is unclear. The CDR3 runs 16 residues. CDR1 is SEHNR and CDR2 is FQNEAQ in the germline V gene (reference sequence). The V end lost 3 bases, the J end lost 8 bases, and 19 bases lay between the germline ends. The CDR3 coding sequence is TGTGCCAGCAGCTTCTTTAGCCTCAGCGCCGAGGAAAAACTGTTTTTT. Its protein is CASSFFSLSAEEKLFF.

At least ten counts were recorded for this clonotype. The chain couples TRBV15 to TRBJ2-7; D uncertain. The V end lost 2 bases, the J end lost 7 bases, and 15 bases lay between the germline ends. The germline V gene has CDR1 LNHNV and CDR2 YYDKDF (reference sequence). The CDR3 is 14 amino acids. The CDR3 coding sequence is TGTGCCACCAGCAGAAACCCGAAGGGTCCAGAGCAGTACTTC. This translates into CATSRNPKGPEQYF.

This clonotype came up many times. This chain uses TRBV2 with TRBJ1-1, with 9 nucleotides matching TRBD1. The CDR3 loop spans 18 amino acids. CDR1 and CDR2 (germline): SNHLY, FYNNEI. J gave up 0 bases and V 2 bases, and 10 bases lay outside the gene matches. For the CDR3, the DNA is TGTGCCAGCAGTGAACCTCGGGTGGACAGGGGAGTGAACACTGAAGCTTTCTTT. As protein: CASSEPRVDRGVNTEAFF.

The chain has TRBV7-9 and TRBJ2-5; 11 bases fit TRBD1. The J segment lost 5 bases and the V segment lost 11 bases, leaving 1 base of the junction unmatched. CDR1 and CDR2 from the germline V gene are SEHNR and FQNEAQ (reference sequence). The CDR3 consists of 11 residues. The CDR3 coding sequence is TGTGCCGGGACAGGGGGGGAGACCCAGTACTTC. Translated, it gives CAGTGGETQYF.

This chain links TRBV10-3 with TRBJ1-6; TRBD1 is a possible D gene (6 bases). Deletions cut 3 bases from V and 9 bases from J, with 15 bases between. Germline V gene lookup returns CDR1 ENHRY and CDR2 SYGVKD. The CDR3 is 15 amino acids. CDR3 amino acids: CAISDRGRGRSPLHF. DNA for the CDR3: TGTGCCATCAGTGACCGAGGCAGGGGACGTTCACCCCTCCACTTT.

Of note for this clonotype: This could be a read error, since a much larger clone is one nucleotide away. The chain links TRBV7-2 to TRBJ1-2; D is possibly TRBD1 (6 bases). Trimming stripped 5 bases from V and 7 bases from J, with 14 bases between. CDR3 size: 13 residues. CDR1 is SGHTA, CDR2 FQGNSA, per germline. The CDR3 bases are TGTACCAGCAGCGTCCGGACAGATCGTGGCTACACCTTC. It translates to CTSSVRTDRGYTF.

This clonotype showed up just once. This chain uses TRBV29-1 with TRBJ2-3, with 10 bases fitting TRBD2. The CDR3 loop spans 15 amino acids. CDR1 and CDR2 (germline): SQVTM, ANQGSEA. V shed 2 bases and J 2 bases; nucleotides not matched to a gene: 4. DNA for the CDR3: TGCAGCGTTGAACCAACTAGCGGGAACACAGATACGCAGTATTTT. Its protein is CSVEPTSGNTDTQYF.

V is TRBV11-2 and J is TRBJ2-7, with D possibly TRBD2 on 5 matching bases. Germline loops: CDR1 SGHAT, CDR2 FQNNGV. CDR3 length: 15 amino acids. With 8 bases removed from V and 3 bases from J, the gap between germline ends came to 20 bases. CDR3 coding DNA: TGTGCCAGCTCACCACCGGACCGAGGGAGCTACGAGCAGTACTTC. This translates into CASSPPDRGSYEQYF.